The 16 T cell receptor beta chains reported below all come from one sample, sequenced in a study of T-cell memory formation after mild COVID-19. Each CDR3 protein gets one entry after TCRdb re-called the 5' RACE reads with MiXCR. The sample includes about 320,000 distinct CDR3 sequences, 14% of them seen just once. The sequenced sample consisted of PBMCs or a T cell subset sorted from them (not recorded which). The receptors come from a man aged 18 to 30 who had mild COVID-19 (a few samples of this study predate the infection). Cell type and time point are not known.

The sample holds a few counts of this clonotype. V and J are TRBV27 and TRBJ2-6; no definite D call. This CDR3 contains 15 residues. The V gene's germline CDR1 is MNHEY and CDR2 SMNVEV (reference sequence). V shed 7 bases and J shed 0 bases, with 10 bases lying between them. The DNA of the CDR3 is TGTGCCAGCACCCCTGGTCGCTCTGGGGCCAACGTCCTGACTTTC. Protein: CASTPGRSGANVLTF.

This clonotype was found a few times. The chain employs TRBV7-9 and TRBJ2-5; TRBD1 might be the D (7 bases). Trimming stripped 5 bases from V and 0 bases from J, with 10 bases between. Germline CDR1 reads SEHNR; CDR2 reads FQNEAQ (reference sequence). The CDR3 contains 14 residues. CDR3 residues: CASSQGGNQETQYF. CDR3 coding DNA: TGTGCCAGCAGCCAGGGGGGAAACCAAGAGACCCAGTACTTC.

This clonotype showed up just a few times. The V gene is TRBV5-1, the J gene TRBJ2-3; the match to TRBD2 covers 11 bases. With V trimmed by 2 bases and J by 2 bases, 4 bases remained unmatched. Germline V gene sequence: CDR1 SGHRS, CDR2 YFSETQ. The CDR3 consists of 16 residues. CDR3 nucleotides: TGCGCCAGCAGCTTCGGGACTAGCGGATCCACAGATACGCAGTATTTT. It translates to CASSFGTSGSTDTQYF.

The genes are TRBV6-6 and TRBJ1-1; 7 bases match TRBD1. The trim removed 5 bases at V and 5 bases at J, leaving 11 bases unmatched. This CDR3 has 15 residues. Per germline, CDR1 MNHNY and CDR2 SVGAGI (reference sequence). The CDR3 DNA sequence: TGTGCCAGCAGTGAGAATACAGGGGAATGGACTGAAGCTTTCTTT. Translated, it gives CASSENTGEWTEAFF.

This clonotype was detected many times. V is TRBV12-3 or TRBV12-4 and J is TRBJ2-1, with 7 bases matching TRBD1. The junction had 5 bases not matched to a gene; V was cut back by 6 bases and J by 9 bases. This CDR3 comprises 12 residues. The CDR3 loop reads CASREQGSEQFF. The CDR3 nucleotides read TGTGCCAGCAGGGAACAGGGGAGTGAGCAGTTCTTC.

The chain carries TRBV19 and TRBJ2-7, with a possible D match to TRBD1 (7 bases). The germline V gene has CDR1 LNHDA and CDR2 SQIVND (reference sequence). Trimming cost V 3 bases and J 6 bases, with 9 bases left between them. The CDR3 runs to 12 residues. CDR3 sequence (DNA): TGTGCCAGTAGTATGCAGGGGGGCGAGCAGTACTTC. Its translation: CASSMQGGEQYF.

The chain is built from TRBV20-1 and TRBJ1-6, with D unclear. This CDR3 comprises 14 residues. V dropped 0 bases and J dropped 8 bases, with 11 bases sitting between them. Germline V CDR1 and CDR2: DFQATT, SNEGSKA (reference sequence). The CDR3, as DNA: TGCAGTGCTAGAGATCCGGTTAAGGATTCACCCCTCCACTTT. It codes for CSARDPVKDSPLHF.

This chain connects TRBV23-1 to TRBJ1-2; D is possibly TRBD1 (6 bases). TRBV23-1 is designated an ORF whose function remains uncertain. The CDR3 covers 15 residues. Trimming took 0 bases from V and 4 from J, leaving 12 bases between them. CDR3 protein: CASSQSNRAPYGYTF. The CDR3 nucleotides are TGCGCCAGCAGTCAATCGAACAGGGCCCCCTATGGCTACACCTTC.

This clonotype has more than one count but fewer than ten. The V gene is TRBV7-2, the J gene TRBJ1-1, with D possibly TRBD1 on 5 matching bases. There are 15 residues in the CDR3. Looked up from germline, CDR1 is SGHTA and CDR2 is FQGNSA. V was trimmed by 4 bases and J by 1 base, leaving 13 bases between them. CDR3 nucleotides: TGTGCCAGCAGCTCGATTGGGACGGGGAACACTGAAGCTTTCTTT. Amino acids: CASSSIGTGNTEAFF.

This clonotype has a handful of counts. The chain links TRBV29-1 to TRBJ2-5, with D tentatively TRBD1 or TRBD2 (6 bases each). Germline V gene lookup returns CDR1 SQVTM and CDR2 ANQGSEA. This CDR3 is 14 amino acids long. V lost 4 bases, J lost 4 bases, and 16 bases lay in between. The CDR3 protein is CSVVGPGARETQYF. The CDR3 DNA reads as TGCAGCGTTGTCGGTCCGGGGGCAAGAGAGACCCAGTACTTC.

This clonotype was picked up a small number of times. V gene TRBV12-3 or TRBV12-4 combines with J gene TRBJ2-7; D is perhaps TRBD1 (6 bases). V lost 1 base and J lost 4, with 14 bases in between. The CDR3 consists of 15 residues. The CDR3 region is CASSLGAGAGYEQYV. CDR3 coding DNA: TGTGCCAGCAGTTTAGGGGCAGGGGCGGGTTACGAGCAGTACGTC.

This clonotype has more than one count but fewer than ten. The chain links TRBV4-3 to TRBJ2-3, with a weak D call TRBD1 (6 bases). The CDR3 spans 16 residues. Trimming left V 6 bases short and J 2 bases short, with 18 bases between. Germline CDR1 reads LGHNA; CDR2 reads YSLEER. The CDR3 DNA reads TGCGCCAGCAGTCCTCCCCTACAGGGCGCCACAGATACGCAGTATTTT. Residues: CASSPPLQGATDTQYF.

The chain joins TRBV28 to TRBJ2-7; D not certain. The CDR3 has 12 amino acids. V lost 10 bases to trimming and J lost 7 bases, with 17 bases between them. Germline-derived CDR1 and CDR2 are MDHEN and SYDVKM. The CDR3 spells CATQRGFWEQYV. CDR3 in DNA: TGTGCCACCCAACGAGGTTTTTGGGAGCAGTACGTC.

The chain uses TRBV20-1 and TRBJ2-3; 7 nucleotides align to TRBD1. The germline V gene has CDR1 DFQATT and CDR2 SNEGSKA (reference sequence). Trimming removed 5 bases from V and 2 bases from J; junction bases left unmatched: 13. The CDR3 has 16 residues. CDR3 in DNA: TGCAGTGCTGATTCCGCCCCACAGGGGCCCACAGATACGCAGTATTTT. It codes for CSADSAPQGPTDTQYF.

The CDR3 DNA is TGTGCCAGCACCCCGGGGGCGGGCAATGAGCAGTTCTTC. Encoded protein: CASTPGAGNEQFF. This chain connects TRBV2 to TRBJ2-1; either TRBD1 or TRBD2 may supply D (6 bases each). The ends were cut back, 7 bases at V and 6 bases at J, with 13 bases in the middle. The CDR3 covers 13 residues. Germline V CDR1 and CDR2: SNHLY, FYNNEI.

In its sample, this clonotype was seen a few times. V is TRBV9 and J is TRBJ2-3, with a tentative D call TRBD2 (5 bases). V gave up 3 bases and J gave up 2 bases, with 7 bases separating them. The CDR3 consists of 13 residues. Per the germline V gene, CDR1 is SGDLS and CDR2 is YYNGEE. CDR3 sequence reads: CASSGGVTDTQYF. CDR3 bases: TGTGCCAGCAGCGGGGGAGTCACAGATACGCAGTATTTT.